Described below is a single T cell receptor (beta chain) sequence and its context. Per germline, CDR1 KGHSH and CDR2 LQKENI. V dropped 3 bases and J dropped 0 bases, with 9 bases sitting between them. The CDR3 sequence is 15 residues long. This entry is derived from a study of blood T cell repertoires in COVID-19. The table came from immunoSEQ multiplex PCR; TCRdb's copy has only in-frame clones and leaves some out. Of about 140,000 clones listed, roughly 80% are singletons. This chain joins TRBV18 and TRBJ2-1; D is possibly TRBD1 (6 bases). What was sequenced was peripheral blood. This receptor was identified in an older man who had recovered from COVID-19. The CDR3 DNA follows: TGTGCCAGCTCACCGGACAGCATCTCCTACAATGAGCAGTTCTTC. Its protein is CASSPDSISYNEQFF.